Given below is one T cell receptor (beta chain) in context. There are 15 residues in the CDR3. Germline V lookup: CDR1 MDHEN, CDR2 SYDVKM. From the PCR reads, TCRdb called clonotypes with MiXCR, one entry per CDR3 protein. The table records roughly 20,000 distinct CDR3 sequences, 35% to 45% of them present only once. This sample is part of a study of tumor-infiltrating lymphocytes in oesophageal squamous cell carcinoma. What was sequenced was normal esophageal tissue next to the tumor. This receptor was taken from a female donor with esophageal squamous cell carcinoma. The genes are TRBV28 and TRBJ2-5; D may be TRBD1 or TRBD2 (6 bases each). The DNA end is more similar to TRBJ2-7, so the J call may be wrong. CDR3 sequence (DNA): TGTGCCAGCAGTTTATCCCCGGGGGCCTTTTCCGAGCAGTACTTC. This codes for CASSLSPGAFSEQYF.